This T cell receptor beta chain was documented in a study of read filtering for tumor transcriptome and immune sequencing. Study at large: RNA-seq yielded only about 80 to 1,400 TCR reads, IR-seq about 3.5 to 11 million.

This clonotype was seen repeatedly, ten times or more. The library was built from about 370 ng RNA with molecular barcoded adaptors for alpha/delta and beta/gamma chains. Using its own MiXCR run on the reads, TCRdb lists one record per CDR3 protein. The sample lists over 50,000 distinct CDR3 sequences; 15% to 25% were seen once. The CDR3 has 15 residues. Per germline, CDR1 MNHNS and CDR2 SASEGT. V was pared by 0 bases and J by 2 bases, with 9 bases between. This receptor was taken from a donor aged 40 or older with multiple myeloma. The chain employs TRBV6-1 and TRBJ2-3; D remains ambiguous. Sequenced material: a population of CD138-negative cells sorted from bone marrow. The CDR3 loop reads CASSEAYRNTDTQYF. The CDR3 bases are TGTGCCAGCAGTGAAGCATACCGCAACACAGATACGCAGTATTTT.